The 2 T cell receptor beta chains below were found in one sample sequenced in a study of blood T cell repertoires in COVID-19. Method: immunoSEQ multiplex PCR; TCRdb's copy keeps in-frame clones and lacks some. The sample lists roughly 250,000 clones, over 75% occurring once. Specimen: PBMCs or T cells enriched from blood (not recorded which). The receptors stem from a woman in her fifties or sixties who had recovered from COVID-19.

This rearrangement joins TRBV14 to TRBJ2-7; D might be TRBD2 (6 bases). The V end was cut by 3 bases, the J end by 6 bases, with 12 bases between. Germline V gives CDR1 SGHDN, CDR2 FVKESK. This CDR3 spans 13 amino acids. The CDR3 spells CASSQRGRIEQYF. DNA of the CDR3: TGTGCCAGCAGCCAGCGGGGACGTATCGAGCAGTACTTC. Complete variable domain (other parts from reference TRBV14 and TRBJ2-7): EAGVTQFPSHSVIEKGQTVTLRCDPISGHDNLYWYRRVMGKEIKFLLHFVKESKQDESGMPNNRFLAERTGGTYSTLKVQPAELEDSGVYFCASSQRGRIEQYFGPGTRLTVT.

The chain joins TRBV28 to TRBJ2-2; TRBD1 agrees at 8 bases. The CDR3 totals 14 residues. Germline V gives CDR1 MDHEN, CDR2 SYDVKM. The V segment lost 6 bases and the J segment 7 bases; nucleotides outside the gene matches: 7. CDR3: CASSWTGLNGELFF. CDR3 in DNA: TGTGCCAGCAGCTGGACAGGGTTGAACGGGGAGCTGTTTTTT.